This T cell receptor (beta chain) was identified during a study of blood T cell repertoires in COVID-19. For the study at large: COVID-19 samples collected from the United States, Italy and Spain covered acute and convalescent phases. PBMCs, B-cell-depleted T cells, or T cells were the source of the cDNA or gDNA that made up the material.

Per germline, CDR1 SGHTS and CDR2 YDEGEE. V gave up 4 bases and J gave up 3 bases, with 11 bases separating them. The CDR3 is 14 amino acids. In its sample, this clone was seen once. As processed by the authors: Reference gene primers were amplified, and this amplification served to estimate nucleated cell counts. Here immunoSEQ multiplex PCR was the method, and the copy in TCRdb shows in-frame clones only, minus some. From that table come the V and J calls and clone size; the DNA was used to work out D and trimming. The sample has some 120,000 clones, less than 75% seen once. This sequence joins TRBV5-8 and TRBJ1-5; D may be TRBD1 (6 bases). Sequenced: peripheral blood. The clonotype was recovered from a human donor with acute or convalescent COVID-19. The donor label of this sample is uncertain. Written as DNA, the CDR3 is TGTGCCAGCAGCGGCACAGGGCCCAATCAGCCCCAGCATTTT. It encodes CASSGTGPNQPQHF.